This T cell receptor beta chain originates from a study of regulatory T cells in long-lasting Graves disease. The study, taken as a whole, reports: A greater number of public clonotypes (2,741) was shared by persistent patients than by new patients (around 970).

The time point is: newly diagnosed GD, antithyroid drugs for less than 3 months. PBMC-extracted RNA yielded the TCR library. Library construction for TCR beta used iRepertoire HTBI primers and Arm-PCR of CDR3 regions. One entry per CDR3 protein results from TCRdb running MiXCR on the multiplex PCR reads. This repertoire shows hundreds of thousands of distinct CDR3 sequences, 16% found once; its top ten account for approximately 30%. Germline values: CDR1 ENHRY, CDR2 SYGVKD. Trimming stripped 4 bases from V and 1 base from J, with 13 bases between. The CDR3 covers 15 residues. Regarding this clonotype: The antigen is not known.

This same sample was also part of a study on T cells in Graves' hyperthyroidism and ophthalmopathy. From that second work: With the HTBI primer set, the TCR CDR3 went through a first round of RT-PCR.

The chain uses TRBV10-3 and TRBJ1-2, with a weak D call TRBD1 (5 bases). The material was peripheral blood mononuclear cells (PBMCs), obtained at new diagnosis, from a patient treated with antithyroid drugs. The TCR sequence derives from a man aged 40-49 years with Graves disease. The CDR3 region is CAISAGRGFNYGYTF. CDR3 sequence (DNA): TGTGCCATCAGTGCCGGGAGGGGTTTTAACTATGGCTACACCTTC.